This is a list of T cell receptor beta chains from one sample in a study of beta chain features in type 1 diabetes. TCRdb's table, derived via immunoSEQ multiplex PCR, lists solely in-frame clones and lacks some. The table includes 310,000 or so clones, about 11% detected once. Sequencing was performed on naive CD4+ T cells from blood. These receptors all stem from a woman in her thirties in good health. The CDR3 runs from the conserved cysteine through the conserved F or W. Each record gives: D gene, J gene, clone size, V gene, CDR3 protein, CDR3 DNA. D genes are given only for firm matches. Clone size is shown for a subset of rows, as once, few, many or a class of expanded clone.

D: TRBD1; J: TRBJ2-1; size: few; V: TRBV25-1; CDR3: CASSEPGQGAGVQFF; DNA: TGTGCCAGCAGTGAACCGGGACAGGGGGCGGGGGTGCAGTTCTTC
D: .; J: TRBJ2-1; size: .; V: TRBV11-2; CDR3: CASSLEAAPNSYNEQFF; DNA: TGTGCCAGCAGCTTAGAAGCTGCCCCCAACTCCTACAATGAGCAGTTCTTC
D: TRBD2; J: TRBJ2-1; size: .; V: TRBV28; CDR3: CASSTREGRDEQFF; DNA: TGTGCCAGCAGCACCAGGGAGGGTAGGGATGAGCAGTTCTTC
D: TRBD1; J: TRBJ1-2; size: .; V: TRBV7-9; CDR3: CASSLNTGDYGYTF; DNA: TGTGCCAGCAGCTTAAATACAGGGGACTATGGCTACACCTTC
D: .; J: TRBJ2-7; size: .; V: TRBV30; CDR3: CAWSQGNYEQYF; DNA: TGTGCCTGGAGCCAGGGAAACTACGAGCAGTACTTC
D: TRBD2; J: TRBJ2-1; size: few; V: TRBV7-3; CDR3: CASSSRTRGGYNEQFF; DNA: TGTGCCAGCAGCTCGCGGACTAGGGGCGGCTACAATGAGCAGTTCTTC
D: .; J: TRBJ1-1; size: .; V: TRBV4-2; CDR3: CASSQDREGVNTEAFF; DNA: TGTGCCAGCAGCCAAGATCGAGAGGGAGTGAACACTGAAGCTTTCTTT
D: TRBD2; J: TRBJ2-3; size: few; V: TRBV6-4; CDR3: CASRKLAGGPDTQYF; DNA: TGTGCCAGCAGAAAACTAGCGGGAGGGCCAGATACGCAGTATTTT
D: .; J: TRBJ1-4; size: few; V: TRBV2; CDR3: CASSESRTLSEKLFF; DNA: TGTGCCAGCAGTGAATCCCGGACACTTAGTGAAAAACTGTTTTTT
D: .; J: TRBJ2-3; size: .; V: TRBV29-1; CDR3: CSVQTEGDTQYF; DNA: TGCAGCGTCCAGACTGAGGGAGATACGCAGTATTTT
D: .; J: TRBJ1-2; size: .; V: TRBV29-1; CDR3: CSVNPQGIGYGYTF; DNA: TGCAGCGTAAACCCCCAGGGGATCGGCTATGGCTACACCTTC
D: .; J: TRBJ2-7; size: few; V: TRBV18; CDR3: CASSPPSGSEQYF; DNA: TGTGCCAGCTCACCACCATCCGGGTCCGAGCAGTACTTC
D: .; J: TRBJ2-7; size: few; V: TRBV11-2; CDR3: CASVRFGLSYEQYF; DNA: TGTGCCAGCGTCAGATTTGGCCTCTCCTACGAGCAGTACTTC
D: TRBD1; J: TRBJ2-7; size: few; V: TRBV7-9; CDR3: CASSQSGTGAYEQYF; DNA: TGTGCCAGCAGCCAGTCGGGGACAGGGGCCTACGAGCAGTACTTC
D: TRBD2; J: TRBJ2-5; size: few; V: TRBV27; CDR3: CASSLSGRLLAGDPETQYF; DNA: TGTGCCAGCAGTTTATCAGGCCGATTACTAGCGGGAGACCCAGAGACCCAGTACTTC
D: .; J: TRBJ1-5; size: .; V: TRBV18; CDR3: CASSPQDSFQPQHF; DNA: TGTGCCAGCTCACCACAGGATAGCTTTCAGCCCCAGCATTTT
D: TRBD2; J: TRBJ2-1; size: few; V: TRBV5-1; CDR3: CASSLPGLAGVNEQFF; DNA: TGCGCCAGCAGCCTGCCGGGACTAGCGGGAGTAAATGAGCAGTTCTTC
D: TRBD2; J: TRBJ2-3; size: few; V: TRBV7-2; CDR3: CASKRGGDTQYF; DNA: TGTGCCAGCAAGCGGGGGGGAGATACGCAGTATTTT
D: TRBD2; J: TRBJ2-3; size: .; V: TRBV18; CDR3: CASSHPGLGTDTQYF; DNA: TGTGCCAGCTCACATCCGGGACTAGGAACAGATACGCAGTATTTT
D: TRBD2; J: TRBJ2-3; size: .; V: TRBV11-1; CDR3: CATTSPSTDTQYF; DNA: TGTGCCACGACTAGCCCAAGCACAGATACGCAGTATTTT
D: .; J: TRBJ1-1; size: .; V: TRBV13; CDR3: CASSLAQGYTEAFF; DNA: TGTGCCAGCAGCTTAGCACAGGGATACACTGAAGCTTTCTTT
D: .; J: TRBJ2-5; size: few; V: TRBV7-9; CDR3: CASSSTGPETQYF; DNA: TGTGCCAGCAGCTCGACAGGCCCGGAGACCCAGTACTTC